The clone carrying this T cell receptor (beta chain) has a count of ten or more. The antigen is unknown. This sample was taken from a study of T cells in Graves' hyperthyroidism and ophthalmopathy. Points from the study as a whole: In the blood, most expanded thyroid clonotypes above 0.001 appeared as well.

RNA transcripts served as the template for amplifying TCR beta CDR3 regions. A first-round RT-PCR of the TCR CDR3 used the HTBI primer set. TCRdb passed the multiplex PCR reads through MiXCR, listing each CDR3 protein once. There are 190,000 or so distinct CDR3 sequences in the sample; approximately 20% occur only once, and around two fifths lies in the top ten. The trim removed 4 bases at V and 1 base at J, leaving 6 bases unmatched. The V gene's germline CDR1 is MNHEY and CDR2 SVGEGT. The length of the CDR3 is 16 residues. The chain carries TRBV6-2 or TRBV6-3 and TRBJ2-5; 10 nucleotides agree with TRBD2. The receptor's source is a middle-aged man with Graves' hyperthyroidism. The specimen was blood. The CDR3 DNA sequence: TGTGCCAGCAGTTGGGTAGCGGGGGGAGTCCAAGAGACCCAGTACTTC. It codes for CASSWVAGGVQETQYF.